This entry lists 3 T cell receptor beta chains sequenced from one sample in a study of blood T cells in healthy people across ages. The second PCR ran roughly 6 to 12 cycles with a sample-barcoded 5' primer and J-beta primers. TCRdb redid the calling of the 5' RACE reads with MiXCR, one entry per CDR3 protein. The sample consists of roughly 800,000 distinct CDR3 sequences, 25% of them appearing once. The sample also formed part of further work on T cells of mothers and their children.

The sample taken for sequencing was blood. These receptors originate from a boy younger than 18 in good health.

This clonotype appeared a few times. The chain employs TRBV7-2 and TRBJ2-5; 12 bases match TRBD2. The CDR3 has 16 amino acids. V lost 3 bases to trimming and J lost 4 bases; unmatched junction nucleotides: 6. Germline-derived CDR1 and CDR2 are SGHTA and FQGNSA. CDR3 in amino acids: CASSFRLAGEGETQYF. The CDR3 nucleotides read TGTGCCAGCAGCTTCAGACTAGCGGGGGAGGGAGAGACCCAGTACTTC.

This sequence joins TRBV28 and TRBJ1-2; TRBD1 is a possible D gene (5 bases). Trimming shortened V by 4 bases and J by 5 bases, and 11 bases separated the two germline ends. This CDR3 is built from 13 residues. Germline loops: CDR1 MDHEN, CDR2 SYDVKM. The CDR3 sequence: CASSSGGAYGYTF. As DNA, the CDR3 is TGTGCCAGCAGTTCCGGGGGAGCATATGGCTACACCTTC.

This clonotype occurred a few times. The CDR3 is CASSSAGGTEAFF. The CDR3 DNA reads as TGTGCCAGTAGTTCTGCGGGGGGAACTGAAGCTTTCTTT. The rearrangement uses TRBV19 and TRBJ1-1, with TRBD1 as a possible D gene (5 bases). Germline CDR1 LNHDA, CDR2 SQIVND (reference sequence). The germline V and J ends were trimmed by 5 bases and 5 bases, with 12 bases remaining between them. The CDR3 consists of 13 residues.